The present T cell receptor beta chain was sequenced within a study of blood T cell repertoires in COVID-19. Method: immunoSEQ multiplex PCR; TCRdb's copy keeps in-frame clones and lacks some. The data show under 450,000 clones, 87% seen once. Unmatched junction bases numbered 1, after V lost 1 base and J lost 6 bases. The CDR3 loop spans 14 amino acids. Germline V CDR1 and CDR2: LNHNV, YYDKDF (reference sequence). The sample comprised PBMCs or T cells enriched from blood (not recorded which). J is TRBJ1-5 and V is TRBV15; 9 nucleotides align to TRBD1. The receptor's source is a woman aged 25 to 39 who had recovered from COVID-19. The CDR3 DNA reads as TGTGCCACCAGCAGAGGACAGGGGGTTCAGCCCCAGCATTTT. It encodes CATSRGQGVQPQHF. The variable domain in full, completed from reference TRBV15 and TRBJ1-5, reads DAMVIQNPRYQVTQFGKPVTLSCSQTLNHNVMYWYQQKSSQAPKLLFHYYDKDFNNEADTPDNFQSRRPNTSFCFLDIRSPGLGDTAMYLCATSRGQGVQPQHFGDGTRLSIL.